This T cell receptor beta chain emerged from a study of OX40 agonist ivuxolimab in advanced cancers. Turning to the overall study: Ivuxolimab was a fully human IgG2 agonistic monoclonal antibody targeting the costimulatory receptor OX40 (CD134). Intravenous ivuxolimab was administered to patients every 2 weeks at six dose levels: 0.01, 0.1, 0.3, 1.5, 3 and 10 mg/kg. Of the roughly 52 dose-escalation patients, hepatocellular carcinoma was present in approximately 20, melanoma in some 15, renal cell carcinoma in 9 and head and neck cancer in 9. The dose-escalation cohort was around 84% male with a mean age of approximately 60 years, ranging from roughly 23 to 80. Patients were allowed to have had prior anti-PD-1, anti-PD-L1 or anti-CTLA-4 therapy, and roughly 40% of the dose-escalation patients had been treated with checkpoint inhibitors. Partial responses occurred in three dose-escalation patients: two with cutaneous melanoma and one with hepatocellular carcinoma. The point of sequencing TCRbeta in the periphery was to test whether ivuxolimab changed TCR sequence diversity and drove clonal T-cell expansion. The paper reports the monotherapy dose-escalation portion (N of about 51 patients) of the phase I ivuxolimab trial.

The trial excluded patients who had a history of autoimmune disease or who were on systemic immunosuppression. In every dose cohort, peripheral blood was drawn for TCR sequencing at baseline, cycle 4 day 1, and cycle 7 day 1. Samples were obtained from an open-label, multicenter, first-in-human phase I dose-escalation trial of ivuxolimab. Adults with locally advanced or metastatic melanoma, renal cell carcinoma, hepatocellular carcinoma or head and neck squamous cell carcinoma were enrolled in the trial. CD4+ and CD8+ T cells were sorted separately from peripheral blood before TCR sequencing. Of note for this clone: There is no known antigen for this receptor. The sample holds no much larger clone one base away, and base qualities are not on file.

The CDR3 runs 16 residues from the cysteine to the phenylalanine. Only the CDR3 DNA is retained, 48 bases long and in frame from the first base. Per the germline V gene (reference sequence), SGHNT is the CDR1 and YYREEE is the CDR2. Ends trimmed: V by 4 bases, J by 1 base; bases unmatched to a gene: 7. Genomic DNA was isolated from the sorted cells so that the TCRbeta CDR3 region could be sequenced. The immunoSEQ Assay was used to sequence the TCRbeta CDR3 regions. TCRdb took this table from immuneACCESS and kept in-frame rearrangements with V and J called. Such tables lack part of the clones; where checked against another copy, unresolved V genes explain under half of the gap, and the rest is unexplained. This sample comprises some 67,000 clones, around 80% of them detected only once. The ten largest clones add up to 5.5% of the sample. Study-level results and caveats: Low levels of normalized T-cell clonal expansion were also shown by some nonresponding patients. The antigen specificity of the clonally expanded peripheral T cells was not determined. In partial responders in the 0.1-3.0 mg/kg groups, normalized peripheral clonal expansion was found to be among the lowest, especially among CD8+ T cells. After ivuxolimab, expanded clones were on average more numerous among CD8+ T cells than among CD4+ T cells. At doses from 0.1 to 3.0 mg/kg, clonal expansion was seen in both CD4+ and CD8+ blood T cells between baseline and week 6.

This TCR derives from an adult with an advanced solid tumor such as melanoma, head and neck, liver or kidney cancer. The receptor chain draws on TRBV5-4 and TRBJ2-1; 8 bases in the junction line up with TRBD2. The sample consisted of CD4+ or CD8+ T cells sorted from blood, taken in a trial of the OX40 agonist ivuxolimab. The DNA is as follows: TGTGCCAGCAGCGGCACTAGCGGTTTTTCCTACAATGAGCAGTTCTTC. Its protein product is CASSGTSGFSYNEQFF.